The TCR beta chain described here comes from a study of cytomegalovirus exposure and HLA in healthy donors. For the study at large: Drawn from HLA-typed donors, tens of millions of unique TCRs were held in an early data release. Whole-study results and caveats: Accurate prediction of most subjects' HLA-A and HLA-B alleles from TCR beta sequences was reported. Common viral pathogens seemed to be connected with several of the most significant clusters, according to a later analysis. Some public TCRs appeared in many individuals, while most sequences were rare.

The primer mix had 60 Vbeta and 13 Jbeta primers. TCRdb keeps only in-frame clones here, not all; method: immunoSEQ multiplex PCR. This sample lists about 130,000 clones; its ten largest clones have about 1.6%. A remark on this clone: Its target is unknown.

Trimming removed 7 bases at V and 2 bases at J, with 17 bases between. This CDR3 region has 15 residues. In germline, CDR1 is SGHVS, CDR2 FNYEAQ. This TCR was sampled from a woman in her thirties or forties in good health and CMV-seronegative. This rearrangement joins TRBV7-6 to TRBJ1-1; a weak D match, TRBD1 (5 bases). Source material: PBMCs. This chain's CDR3 is CASTLDGGLNTEAFF. CDR3 nucleotides: TGTGCCAGCACCCTAGACGGGGGTTTAAACACTGAAGCTTTCTTT.